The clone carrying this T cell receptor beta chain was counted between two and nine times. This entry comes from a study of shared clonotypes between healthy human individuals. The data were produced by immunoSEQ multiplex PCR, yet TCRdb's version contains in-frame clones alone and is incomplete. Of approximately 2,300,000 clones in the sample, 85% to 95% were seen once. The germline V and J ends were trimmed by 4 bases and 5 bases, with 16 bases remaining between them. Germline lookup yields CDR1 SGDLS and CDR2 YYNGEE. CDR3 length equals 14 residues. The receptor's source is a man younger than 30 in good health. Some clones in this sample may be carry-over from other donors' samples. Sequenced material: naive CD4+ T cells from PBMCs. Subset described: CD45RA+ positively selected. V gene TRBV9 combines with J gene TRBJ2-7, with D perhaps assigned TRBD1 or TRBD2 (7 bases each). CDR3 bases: TGTGCCAGCAGCCCCAGGGGGGGGCGGGACGAGCAGTACTTC. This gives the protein CASSPRGGRDEQYF.